The 24 T cell receptor beta chains below come from one sample, sequenced in a study of blood T cell repertoires in COVID-19. Produced via immunoSEQ multiplex PCR; TCRdb's table is partial and in-frame only. Of some 200,000 clones in the sample, 65% to 90% were seen once. Specimen: peripheral blood. These receptor sequences come from a man aged 50-60 years with acute or convalescent COVID-19.

V is TRBV7-9 and J is TRBJ2-3; 14 bases map to TRBD2. Germline-derived CDR1 and CDR2 are SEHNR and FQNEAQ (reference sequence). J gave up 1 base and V 6 bases, and 3 bases lay outside the gene matches. The CDR3 extends over 16 amino acids. The CDR3 DNA follows: TGTGCCAGCAGATCGGGACTAGCGGGGGGCACAGATACGCAGTATTTT. Amino acid sequence: CASRSGLAGGTDTQYF.

In this sample, this clone turned up once. The V call is TRBV28, the J call TRBJ2-7; 9 nucleotides line up with TRBD1. Germline-derived CDR1 and CDR2 are MDHEN and SYDVKM. The CDR3 runs 15 residues. V lost 5 bases, J lost 4 bases, and 9 bases stayed unmatched. CDR3 nucleotides: TGTGCCAGCAGTCGTACCGGGACAGGGTTTTACGAGCAGTACTTC. This encodes CASSRTGTGFYEQYF.

The genes are TRBV5-4 and TRBJ1-2; D is perhaps TRBD1 (6 bases). Germline V gives CDR1 SGHNT, CDR2 YYREEE (reference sequence). Trimming pared 3 bases from V and 8 bases from J, leaving 20 bases between. The CDR3 covers 15 residues. Written as DNA, the CDR3 is TGTGCCAGCAGCTCAACCGGACAGCCAGAATCCGGCTACACCTTC. Translating gives CASSSTGQPESGYTF.

The count of this clone is one. V gene TRBV4-2 combines with J gene TRBJ1-4, with D uncertain. The germline V gene has CDR1 LGHNA and CDR2 YNFKEQ. The length of the CDR3 is 16 residues. Trimming shortened V by 1 base and J by 0 bases, and 9 bases separated the two germline ends. The CDR3 DNA is TGTGCCAGCAGCCAAGGGCGGTTCTCAACTAATGAAAAACTGTTTTTT. Translation gives CASSQGRFSTNEKLFF.

This clone was recorded a few times. The genes are TRBV6-5 and TRBJ1-2, with D possibly being TRBD1 (5 bases). Trimming cost V 8 bases and J 4 bases, with 14 bases left between them. The CDR3 totals 13 residues. The germline CDR1 and CDR2 sequences are MNHEY and SVGAGI. The CDR3 sequence is CASADREAYGYTF. The CDR3 bases are TGTGCCAGCGCTGACAGAGAGGCCTATGGCTACACCTTC.

The V and J genes are TRBV6-1 and TRBJ2-4; D may be TRBD2 (5 bases). Germline V lookup: CDR1 MNHNS, CDR2 SASEGT. The CDR3 loop spans 15 amino acids. The V end was cut by 2 bases, the J end by 6 bases, with 14 bases between. The CDR3 sequence: CASSEQLEGGNIQYF. The CDR3, as DNA: TGTGCCAGCAGTGAACAACTAGAGGGTGGAAACATTCAGTACTTC.

This clone has just one count. The chain is built from TRBV6-5 and TRBJ2-7; TRBD1 matches at 10 bases. J gave up 5 bases and V 6 bases, and 10 bases lay outside the gene matches. This CDR3 has 15 residues. The germline V gene has CDR1 MNHEY and CDR2 SVGAGI. Here the CDR3 DNA reads TGTGCCAGCAGAATATATGACAGGGGGCCCGACGAGCAGTACTTC. Translation gives CASRIYDRGPDEQYF.

The V and J genes are TRBV7-2 and TRBJ2-3; unclear D gene. Trimming cost V 4 bases and J 6 bases, with 17 bases left between them. This CDR3 comprises 15 residues. The germline V gene encodes CDR1 SGHTA and CDR2 FQGNSA. CDR3 in DNA: TGTGCCAGCAGCTCCCAGTCTCACCTCGCTGATACGCAGTATTTT. Its translation is CASSSQSHLADTQYF.

The chain links TRBV27 to TRBJ1-4; D uncertain. V was trimmed by 5 bases and J by 4 bases, leaving 11 bases between them. Germline V gene sequence: CDR1 MNHEY, CDR2 SMNVEV (reference sequence). The CDR3 has 14 amino acids. CDR3 sequence: CASSPHGYNEKLFF. CDR3 in DNA: TGTGCCAGCAGTCCACATGGTTATAATGAAAAACTGTTTTTT.

The V gene is TRBV3-1 (or the pseudogene TRBV3-2), the J gene TRBJ2-1; no firm D call. The CDR3 is 11 amino acids. Germline V gives CDR1 LGHDT, CDR2 YNNKEL (reference sequence). Between the trimmed V and J ends, which lost 1 base and 9 bases, there was a span of 4 bases. CDR3 protein: CASSQAGEQFF. In DNA form, the CDR3 reads TGTGCCAGCAGCCAAGCGGGTGAGCAGTTCTTC.

The rearrangement uses TRBV2 and TRBJ1-1; 7 bases map to TRBD1. Germline loops: CDR1 SNHLY, CDR2 FYNNEI. V dropped 2 bases and J dropped 0; count of bases not matched to a gene: 3. This CDR3 has 15 amino acids. The CDR3 nucleotides read TGTGCCAGCAGTGAACAGGGGGGAGTGAACACTGAAGCTTTCTTT. As protein: CASSEQGGVNTEAFF.

This chain links TRBV10-1 with TRBJ2-1, with 9 bases lining up with TRBD2. Germline CDR1 and CDR2: WNHNN and SYGVQD (reference sequence). The CDR3 loop spans 15 amino acids. With V trimmed by 2 bases and J by 8 bases, 7 bases remained unmatched. The CDR3 region has the DNA TGCGCCAGCAGTGAGGCCCTAGCGGGGTTCGATGAGCAGTTCTTC. Amino acids: CASSEALAGFDEQFF.

DNA for the CDR3: TGTGCCGTGGGGGGGTCCTTCTATGGCTACACCTTC. Protein product: CAVGGSFYGYTF. The J gene is TRBJ1-2, the V gene TRBV6-5; D might be TRBD1 (5 bases). Germline V gives CDR1 MNHEY, CDR2 SVGAGI. This CDR3 comprises 12 residues. Deletions cut 11 bases from V and 4 bases from J, with 14 bases between.

This clone was picked up a small number of times. The CDR3 spells CASSWLAVGLSYVYNEQFF. The DNA of the CDR3 is TGTGCCAGCAGCTGGCTAGCGGTGGGACTCTCTTACGTTTACAATGAGCAGTTCTTC. This chain links TRBV5-5 with TRBJ2-1; 7 bases agree with TRBD2. J was trimmed by 4 bases and V by 3 bases; bases with no gene match: 19. This CDR3 is built from 19 residues. CDR1 and CDR2 from the germline V gene are SGHKS and YYEKEE (reference sequence).

This chain links TRBV23-1 with TRBJ2-1; D possibly corresponds to TRBD2 (6 bases). TRBV23-1 has ORF status, its function being uncertain. V was cut by 10 bases and J by 6 bases, with 16 bases left in between. CDR3 length equals 13 residues. The CDR3 DNA sequence: TGCGCCACCTTCGGGGGTTTGGTCAATGAGCAGTTCTTC. This encodes CATFGGLVNEQFF.

The rearrangement joins TRBV7-8 to TRBJ1-5, with D possibly matching TRBD1 (6 bases). Trimming took off 6 bases at V and 0 bases at J, with 15 bases between the two ends. The CDR3 loop spans 16 amino acids. Germline V CDR1 and CDR2: SGHVS, FQNEAQ. CDR3 sequence reads: CASSLGGANSNQPQHF. DNA for the CDR3: TGTGCCAGCAGTCTAGGGGGGGCAAATAGCAATCAGCCCCAGCATTTT.

There are a few counts of this clone. The gene calls are TRBV5-6 and TRBJ2-2, with D unresolved. Germline loops: CDR1 SGHDT, CDR2 YYEEEE. V lost 4 bases and J lost 5, with 15 bases in between. The CDR3 consists of 15 residues. For the CDR3, the DNA is TGTGCCAGCAGCACCATTGACAAGACAACCGGGGAGCTGTTTTTT. It codes for CASSTIDKTTGELFF.

J is TRBJ2-7 and V is TRBV9; 9 bases agree with TRBD1. Per the germline V gene, CDR1 is SGDLS and CDR2 is YYNGEE. This CDR3 has 15 amino acids. V lost 1 base and J lost 3; bases outside the gene matches: 5. CDR3 protein: CASSVQPGQGYEQYF. In nucleotides, the CDR3 is TGTGCCAGCAGCGTACAACCGGGACAGGGCTACGAGCAGTACTTC.

The chain is built from TRBV18 and TRBJ2-1; possible D gene TRBD2, 5 bases. This CDR3 has 16 residues. Trimming took off 3 bases at V and 9 bases at J, with 21 bases between the two ends. Germline V gives CDR1 KGHSH, CDR2 LQKENI. CDR3 sequence reads: CASSPAWSGPGGEQFF. The CDR3 nucleotides are TGTGCCAGCTCACCCGCTTGGAGCGGCCCAGGCGGTGAGCAGTTCTTC. The entire variable domain, with the rest obtained from reference TRBV18 and TRBJ2-1, is as follows: NAGVMQNPRHLVRRRGQEARLRCSPMKGHSHVYWYRQLPEEGLKFMVYLQKENIIDESGMPKERFSAEFPKEGPSILRIQQVVRGDSAAYFCASSPAWSGPGGEQFFGPGTRLTVL.

This chain connects TRBV18 to TRBJ2-5; D perhaps matches TRBD1 (6 bases). The CDR3 contains 16 residues. V was cut by 4 bases and J by 5 bases, with 20 bases left in between. Germline V CDR1 and CDR2: KGHSH, LQKENI. The CDR3 loop is CASSLRDNWLRETQYF. For the CDR3, the DNA is TGTGCCAGCTCACTCCGGGACAACTGGCTTCGGGAGACCCAGTACTTC. The full variable domain, with the rest looked up from reference TRBV18 and TRBJ2-5, is NAGVMQNPRHLVRRRGQEARLRCSPMKGHSHVYWYRQLPEEGLKFMVYLQKENIIDESGMPKERFSAEFPKEGPSILRIQQVVRGDSAAYFCASSLRDNWLRETQYFGPGTRLLVL.

This chain links TRBV18 with TRBJ1-6, with TRBD1 matching over 10 bases. The CDR3 has 16 residues. Germline CDR1 and CDR2: KGHSH and LQKENI. V shed 3 bases, J shed 10 bases, and the junction held 9 bases outside the gene matches. CDR3 DNA: TGTGCCAGCTCACCCTCCGGGACAGGGGAGGGCTCACCCCTCCACTTT. This encodes CASSPSGTGEGSPLHF.

The chain employs TRBV19 and TRBJ1-5, with TRBD1 identical over 9 bases. Germline trimming cut 5 bases from V and 1 base from J; bases unmatched to any gene: 3. This CDR3 is built from 15 residues. In germline, CDR1 is LNHDA, CDR2 SQIVND (reference sequence). The CDR3 nucleotides read TGTGCCAGTAGTCCACAGGGGGCAAGCAATCAGCCCCAGCATTTT. Its protein is CASSPQGASNQPQHF.

This clone showed up just a few times. This chain connects TRBV27 to TRBJ1-6; 7 nucleotides match TRBD1. J gave up 13 bases and V 2 bases, and 5 bases lay outside the gene matches. Germline-derived CDR1 and CDR2 are MNHEY and SMNVEV (reference sequence). This CDR3 is 13 amino acids long. The CDR3 spells CASSLIQGSPLHF. CDR3 nucleotide sequence: TGTGCCAGCAGTTTAATACAGGGGAGTCCCCTCCACTTT.

This clone was picked up a small number of times. The V call is TRBV7-2, the J call TRBJ1-3, with D hard to call. Germline V CDR1 and CDR2: SGHTA, FQGNSA. The germline V and J ends were trimmed by 3 bases and 2 bases, with 14 bases remaining between them. The CDR3 covers 16 residues. CDR3 sequence reads: CASSFLTFRAGNTIYF. For the CDR3, the DNA is TGTGCCAGCAGCTTTCTGACATTCCGAGCTGGAAACACCATATATTTT.